These 3 T cell receptor beta chains originate from one sample sequenced in a study of blood T cells in healthy people across ages. Then a second PCR, running roughly 7 to 11 cycles, was carried out with a sample-barcoded 5' primer and a J-beta primer mix. TCRdb reprocessed the 5' RACE reads with MiXCR, giving one entry per CDR3 protein. Of over 600,000 distinct CDR3 sequences listed, roughly 20% are singletons. Sequenced: blood. Receptors originate from a man aged 70-80 years in good health.

This sequence joins TRBV7-3 and TRBJ1-1; D not certain. This CDR3 is 13 amino acids long. Trimming cost V 1 base and J 7 bases, with 10 bases left between them. In germline, CDR1 is SGHTA, CDR2 FQGTGA. CDR3 bases: TGTGCCAGCAGCTTAAACCCACGGGGTGAAGCTTTCTTT. Encoded protein: CASSLNPRGEAFF.

This clonotype was detected only a few times. The chain links TRBV20-1 to TRBJ1-4; D remains unclear. Trimming left V 0 bases short and J 4 bases short, with 12 bases between. CDR3 length: 15 amino acids. Germline-derived CDR1 and CDR2 are DFQATT and SNEGSKA (reference sequence). CDR3 in DNA: TGCAGTGCTAGAGATAGGCACAATGTTAATGAAAAACTGTTTTTT. It codes for CSARDRHNVNEKLFF.

This clonotype has a single count. The V call is TRBV4-1, the J call TRBJ1-1, with D hard to call. Per the germline V gene, CDR1 is MGHRA and CDR2 is YSYEKL. Trimming took 0 bases from V and 8 from J, leaving 13 bases between them. This CDR3 has 14 residues. In nucleotides, the CDR3 is TGCGCCAGCAGCCAAGAGCCGTGGGCCGAGGAAGCTTTCTTT. Its translation is CASSQEPWAEEAFF.